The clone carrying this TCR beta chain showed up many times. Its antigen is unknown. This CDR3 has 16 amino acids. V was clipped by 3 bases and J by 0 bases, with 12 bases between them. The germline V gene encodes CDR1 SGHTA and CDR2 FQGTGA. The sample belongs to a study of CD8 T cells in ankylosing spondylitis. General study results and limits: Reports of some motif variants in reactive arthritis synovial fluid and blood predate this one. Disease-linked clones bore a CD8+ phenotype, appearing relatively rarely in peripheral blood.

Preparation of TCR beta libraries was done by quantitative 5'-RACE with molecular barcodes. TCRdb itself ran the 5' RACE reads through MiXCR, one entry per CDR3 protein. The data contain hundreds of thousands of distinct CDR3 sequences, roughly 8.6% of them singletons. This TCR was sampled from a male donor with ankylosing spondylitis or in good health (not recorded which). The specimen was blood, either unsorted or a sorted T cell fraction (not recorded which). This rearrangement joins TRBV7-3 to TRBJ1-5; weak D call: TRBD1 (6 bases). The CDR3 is CASSLGTSYSNQPQHF. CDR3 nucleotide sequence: TGTGCCAGCAGCTTGGGGACATCTTATAGCAATCAGCCCCAGCATTTT.